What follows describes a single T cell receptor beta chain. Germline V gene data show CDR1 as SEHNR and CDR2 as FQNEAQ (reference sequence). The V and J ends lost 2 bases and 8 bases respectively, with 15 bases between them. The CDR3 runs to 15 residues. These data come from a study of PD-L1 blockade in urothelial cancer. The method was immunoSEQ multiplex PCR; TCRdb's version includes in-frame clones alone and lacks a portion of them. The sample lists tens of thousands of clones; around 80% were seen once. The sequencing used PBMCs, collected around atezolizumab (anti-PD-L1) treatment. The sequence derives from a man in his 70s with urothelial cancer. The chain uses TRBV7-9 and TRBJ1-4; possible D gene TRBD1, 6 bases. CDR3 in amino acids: CASSLNLQGREKLFF. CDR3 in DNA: TGTGCCAGCAGCTTAAATTTACAGGGACGGGAAAAACTGTTTTTT.